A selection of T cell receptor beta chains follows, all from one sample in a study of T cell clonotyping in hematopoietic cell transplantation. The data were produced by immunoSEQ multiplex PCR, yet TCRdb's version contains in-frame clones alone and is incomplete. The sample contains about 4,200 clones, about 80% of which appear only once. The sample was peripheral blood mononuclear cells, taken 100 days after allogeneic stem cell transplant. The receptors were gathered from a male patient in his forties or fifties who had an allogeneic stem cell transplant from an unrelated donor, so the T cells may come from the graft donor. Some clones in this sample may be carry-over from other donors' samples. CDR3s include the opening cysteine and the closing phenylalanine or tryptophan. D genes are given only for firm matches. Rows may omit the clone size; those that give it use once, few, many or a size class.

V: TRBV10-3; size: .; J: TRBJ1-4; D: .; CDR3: CAISGGSLEKLFF; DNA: TGTGCCATCAGTGGGGGGTCGCTTGAAAAACTGTTTTTT
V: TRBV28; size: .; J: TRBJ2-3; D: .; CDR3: CASSPRLGRSADTQYF; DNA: TGTGCCAGCAGTCCCCGACTGGGTCGTAGTGCAGATACGCAGTATTTT
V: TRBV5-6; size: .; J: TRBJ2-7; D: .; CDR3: CASSRTVSYEQYF; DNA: TGTGCCAGCAGCAGGACAGTCTCCTACGAGCAGTACTTC
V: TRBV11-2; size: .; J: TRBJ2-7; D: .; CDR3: CASSLNTGASYEQYF; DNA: TGTGCCAGCAGCTTGAACACGGGGGCCTCCTACGAGCAGTACTTC
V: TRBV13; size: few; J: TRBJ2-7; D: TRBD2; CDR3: CASSERGLQYEQYF; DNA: TGTGCCAGCAGTGAGCGGGGCTTACAGTACGAGCAGTACTTC
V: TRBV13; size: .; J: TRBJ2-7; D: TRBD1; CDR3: CASSADRDSQSYEQYF; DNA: TGTGCCAGCAGCGCGGACCGGGACAGTCAGTCCTACGAGCAGTACTTC
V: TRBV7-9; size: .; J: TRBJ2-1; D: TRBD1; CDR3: CASSLSQGDYNEQFF; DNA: TGTGCCAGCAGCTTGAGTCAGGGGGACTACAATGAGCAGTTCTTC
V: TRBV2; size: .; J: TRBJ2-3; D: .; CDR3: CASRLSSADTQYF; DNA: TGTGCCAGCCGGCTTTCCTCCGCAGATACGCAGTATTTT
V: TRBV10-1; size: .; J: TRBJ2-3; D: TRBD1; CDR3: CASSGRDRGSDTQYF; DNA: TGCGCCAGCAGCGGGCGGGACAGGGGCTCGGATACGCAGTATTTT
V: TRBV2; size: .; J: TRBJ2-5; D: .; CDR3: CASQGYQETQYF; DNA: TGTGCCAGCCAGGGGTACCAAGAGACCCAGTACTTC
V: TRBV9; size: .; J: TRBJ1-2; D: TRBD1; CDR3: CASSLRGQGPGYTF; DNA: TGTGCCAGCAGTCTCCGGGGACAGGGGCCTGGCTACACCTTC
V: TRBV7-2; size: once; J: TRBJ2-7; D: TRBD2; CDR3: CASSLFGTSPYEQYF; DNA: TGTGCCAGCAGCTTATTCGGGACTAGCCCCTACGAGCAGTACTTC
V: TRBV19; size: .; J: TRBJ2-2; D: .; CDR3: CASSIARAGLNTGELFF; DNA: TGTGCCAGTAGTATAGCGAGGGCAGGCCTTAACACCGGGGAGCTGTTTTTT
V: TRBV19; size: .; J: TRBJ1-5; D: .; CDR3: CASIGRSNQPQHF; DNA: TGTGCCAGTATCGGGAGAAGCAATCAGCCCCAGCATTTT
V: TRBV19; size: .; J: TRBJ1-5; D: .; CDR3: CASTQGGRNQPQHF; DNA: TGTGCCAGTACACAGGGAGGGCGCAATCAGCCCCAGCATTTT
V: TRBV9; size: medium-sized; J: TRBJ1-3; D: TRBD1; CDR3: CASSLRSRYRGPGNTIYF; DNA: TGTGCCAGCAGCTTACGTAGCCGGTACAGGGGACCTGGAAACACCATATATTTT
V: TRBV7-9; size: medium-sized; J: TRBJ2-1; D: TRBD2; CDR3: CASSLALGLAHEQFF; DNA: TGTGCCAGCAGCTTAGCCTTAGGACTAGCGCATGAGCAGTTCTTC
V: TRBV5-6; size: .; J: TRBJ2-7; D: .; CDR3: CASSLYRASYEQYF; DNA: TGTGCCAGCAGCTTGTACAGGGCCTCCTACGAGCAGTACTTC
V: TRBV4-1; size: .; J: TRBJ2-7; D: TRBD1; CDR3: CASSERAGGGYEQYF; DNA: TGCGCCAGCAGCGAAAGGGCAGGGGGTGGTTACGAGCAGTACTTC
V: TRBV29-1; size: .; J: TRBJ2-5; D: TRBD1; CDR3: CSGTGGERETQYF; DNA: TGCAGCGGCACAGGGGGCGAGCGGGAGACCCAGTACTTC
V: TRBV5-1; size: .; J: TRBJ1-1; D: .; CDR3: CASMGTSATSTQAFF; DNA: TGCGCCAGCATGGGGACCTCGGCGACTTCCACCCAAGCTTTCTTT
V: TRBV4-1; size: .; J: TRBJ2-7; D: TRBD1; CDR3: CASSQDAGQGFYEQYF; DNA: TGCGCCAGCAGCCAAGATGCAGGACAGGGGTTTTACGAGCAGTACTTC
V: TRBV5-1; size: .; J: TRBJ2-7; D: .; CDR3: CASSLAAVSFGDINHEQYF; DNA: TGCGCCAGCAGCTTGGCCGCTGTCTCCTTCGGGGACATCAACCACGAGCAGTACTTC
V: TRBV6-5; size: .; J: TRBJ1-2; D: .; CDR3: CASSYREGGGNYGYTF; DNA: TGTGCCAGCAGTTACCGGGAGGGCGGGGGGAACTATGGCTACACCTTC
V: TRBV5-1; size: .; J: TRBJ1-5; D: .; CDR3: CASRRGREVNQPQHF; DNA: TGCGCCAGCAGACGCGGTAGGGAGGTCAATCAGCCCCAGCATTTT
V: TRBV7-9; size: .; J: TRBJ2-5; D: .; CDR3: CASSSRGSAQETQYF; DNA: TGTGCCAGCAGCTCAAGGGGTAGCGCTCAAGAGACCCAGTACTTC
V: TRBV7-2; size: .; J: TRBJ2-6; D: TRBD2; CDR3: CASSLVPSGRLSGANVLTF; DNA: TGTGCCAGCAGCTTAGTTCCTAGCGGGCGACTATCTGGGGCCAACGTCCTGACTTTC
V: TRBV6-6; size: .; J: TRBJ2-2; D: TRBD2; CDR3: CASKRGNTGELFF; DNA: TGTGCCAGTAAGCGGGGCAACACCGGGGAGCTGTTTTTT
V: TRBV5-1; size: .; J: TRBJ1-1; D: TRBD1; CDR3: CASSAGGTANTEAFF; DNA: TGCGCCAGCAGCGCCGGAGGGACAGCGAACACTGAAGCTTTCTTT
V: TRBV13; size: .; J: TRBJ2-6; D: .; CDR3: CASSQGLPKLVGANVLTF; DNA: TGTGCCAGCAGCCAAGGACTCCCCAAGCTAGTTGGGGCCAACGTCCTGACTTTC
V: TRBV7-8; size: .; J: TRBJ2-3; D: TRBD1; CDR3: CASSSPRGHSTDTQYF; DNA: TGTGCCAGCAGTTCGCCCAGGGGGCACAGCACAGATACGCAGTATTTT
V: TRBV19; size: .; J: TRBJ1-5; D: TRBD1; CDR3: CASSIETGGGQPQHF; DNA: TGTGCCAGTAGTATAGAAACAGGGGGCGGGCAGCCCCAGCATTTT
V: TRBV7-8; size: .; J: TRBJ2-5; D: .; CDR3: CASRGGGRETQYF; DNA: TGTGCCAGCCGGGGAGGGGGCAGGGAGACCCAGTACTTC
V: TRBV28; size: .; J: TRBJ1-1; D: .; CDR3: CASRLGGDRAFF; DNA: TGTGCCAGCAGATTAGGAGGTGACAGAGCTTTCTTT
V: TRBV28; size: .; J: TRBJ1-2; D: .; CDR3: CASNLRTRAAYGYTF; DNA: TGTGCCAGCAATCTCCGGACAAGGGCGGCCTATGGCTACACCTTC
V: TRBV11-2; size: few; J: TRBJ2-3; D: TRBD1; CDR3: CASSPGQVDTDTQYF; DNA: TGTGCCAGCAGCCCCGGACAGGTAGATACAGATACGCAGTATTTT
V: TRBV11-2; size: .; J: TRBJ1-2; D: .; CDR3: CASSSSSGFGYTF; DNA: TGTGCCAGCAGCTCTTCCTCAGGTTTCGGCTACACCTTC
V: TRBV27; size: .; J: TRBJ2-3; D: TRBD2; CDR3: CASSWTSGSGAQYF; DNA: TGTGCCAGCAGTTGGACTAGCGGGAGTGGGGCGCAGTATTTT
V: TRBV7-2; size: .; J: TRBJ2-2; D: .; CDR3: CASGGGYTGELFF; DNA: TGTGCCAGCGGAGGGGGGTACACCGGGGAGCTGTTTTTT
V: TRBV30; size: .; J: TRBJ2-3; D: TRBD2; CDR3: CAWSPGSGGTDTQYF; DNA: TGTGCCTGGAGTCCCGGGTCGGGGGGAACAGATACGCAGTATTTT